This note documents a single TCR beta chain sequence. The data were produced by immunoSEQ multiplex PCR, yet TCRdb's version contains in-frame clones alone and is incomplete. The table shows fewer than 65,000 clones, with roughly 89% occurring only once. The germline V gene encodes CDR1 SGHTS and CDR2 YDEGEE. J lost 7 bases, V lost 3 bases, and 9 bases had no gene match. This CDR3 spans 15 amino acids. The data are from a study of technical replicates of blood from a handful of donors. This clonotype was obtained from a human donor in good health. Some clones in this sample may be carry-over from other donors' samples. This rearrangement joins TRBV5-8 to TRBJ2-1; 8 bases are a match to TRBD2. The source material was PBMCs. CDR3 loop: CASSYTTGTSNEQFF. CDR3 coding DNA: TGTGCCAGCAGCTATACTACCGGGACTAGTAATGAGCAGTTCTTC.